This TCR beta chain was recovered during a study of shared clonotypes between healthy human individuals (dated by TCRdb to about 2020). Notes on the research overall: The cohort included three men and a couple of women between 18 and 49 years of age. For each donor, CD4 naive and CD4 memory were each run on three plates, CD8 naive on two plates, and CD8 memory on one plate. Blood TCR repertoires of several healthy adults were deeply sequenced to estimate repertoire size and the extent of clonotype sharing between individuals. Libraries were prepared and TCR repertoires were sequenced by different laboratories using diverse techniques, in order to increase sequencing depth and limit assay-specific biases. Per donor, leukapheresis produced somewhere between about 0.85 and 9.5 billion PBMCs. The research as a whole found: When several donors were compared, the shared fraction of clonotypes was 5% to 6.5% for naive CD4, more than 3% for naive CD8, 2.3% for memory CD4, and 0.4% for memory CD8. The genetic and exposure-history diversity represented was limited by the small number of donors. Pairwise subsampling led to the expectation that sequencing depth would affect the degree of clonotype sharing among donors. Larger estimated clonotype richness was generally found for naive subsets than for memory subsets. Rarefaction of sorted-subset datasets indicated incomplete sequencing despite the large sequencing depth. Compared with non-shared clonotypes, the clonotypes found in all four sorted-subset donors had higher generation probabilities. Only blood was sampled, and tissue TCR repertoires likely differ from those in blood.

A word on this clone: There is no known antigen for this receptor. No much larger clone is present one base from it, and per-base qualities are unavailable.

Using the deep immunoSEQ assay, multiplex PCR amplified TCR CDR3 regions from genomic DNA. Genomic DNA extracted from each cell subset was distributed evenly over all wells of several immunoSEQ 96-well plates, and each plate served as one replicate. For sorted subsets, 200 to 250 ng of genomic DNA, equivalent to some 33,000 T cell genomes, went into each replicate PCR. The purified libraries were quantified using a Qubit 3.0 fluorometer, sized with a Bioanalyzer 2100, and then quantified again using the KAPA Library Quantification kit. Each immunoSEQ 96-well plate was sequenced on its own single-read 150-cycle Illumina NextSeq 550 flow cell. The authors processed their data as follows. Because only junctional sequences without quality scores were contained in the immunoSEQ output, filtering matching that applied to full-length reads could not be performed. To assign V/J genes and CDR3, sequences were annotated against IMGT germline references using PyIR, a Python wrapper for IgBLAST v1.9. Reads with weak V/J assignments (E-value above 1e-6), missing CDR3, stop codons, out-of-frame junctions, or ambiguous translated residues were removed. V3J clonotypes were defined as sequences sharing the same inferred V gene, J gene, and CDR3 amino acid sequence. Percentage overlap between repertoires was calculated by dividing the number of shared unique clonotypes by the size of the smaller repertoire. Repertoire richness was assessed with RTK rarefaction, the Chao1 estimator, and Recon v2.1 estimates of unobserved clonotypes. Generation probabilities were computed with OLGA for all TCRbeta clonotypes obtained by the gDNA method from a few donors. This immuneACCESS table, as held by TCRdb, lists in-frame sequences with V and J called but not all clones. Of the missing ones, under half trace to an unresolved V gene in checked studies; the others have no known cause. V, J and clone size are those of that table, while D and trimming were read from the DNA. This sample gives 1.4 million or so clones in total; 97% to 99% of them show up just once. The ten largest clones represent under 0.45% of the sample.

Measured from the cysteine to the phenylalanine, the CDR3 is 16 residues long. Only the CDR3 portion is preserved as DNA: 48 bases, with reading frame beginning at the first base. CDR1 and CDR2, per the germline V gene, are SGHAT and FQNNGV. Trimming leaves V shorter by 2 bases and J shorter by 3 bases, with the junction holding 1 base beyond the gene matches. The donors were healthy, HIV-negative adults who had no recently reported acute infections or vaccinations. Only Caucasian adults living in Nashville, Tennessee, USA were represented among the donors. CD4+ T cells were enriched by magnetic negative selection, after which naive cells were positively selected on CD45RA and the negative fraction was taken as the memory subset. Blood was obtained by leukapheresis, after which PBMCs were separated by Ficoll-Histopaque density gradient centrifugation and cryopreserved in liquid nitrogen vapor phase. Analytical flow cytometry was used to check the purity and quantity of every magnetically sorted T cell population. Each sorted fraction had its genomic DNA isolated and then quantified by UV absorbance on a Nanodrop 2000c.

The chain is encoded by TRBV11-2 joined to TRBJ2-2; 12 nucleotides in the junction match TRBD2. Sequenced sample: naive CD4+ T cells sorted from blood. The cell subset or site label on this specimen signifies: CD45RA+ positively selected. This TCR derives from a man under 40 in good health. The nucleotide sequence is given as TGTGCCAGCAGCTTAAGACTAGCGGGGGACACCGGGGAGCTGTTTTTT. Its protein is CASSLRLAGDTGELFF.